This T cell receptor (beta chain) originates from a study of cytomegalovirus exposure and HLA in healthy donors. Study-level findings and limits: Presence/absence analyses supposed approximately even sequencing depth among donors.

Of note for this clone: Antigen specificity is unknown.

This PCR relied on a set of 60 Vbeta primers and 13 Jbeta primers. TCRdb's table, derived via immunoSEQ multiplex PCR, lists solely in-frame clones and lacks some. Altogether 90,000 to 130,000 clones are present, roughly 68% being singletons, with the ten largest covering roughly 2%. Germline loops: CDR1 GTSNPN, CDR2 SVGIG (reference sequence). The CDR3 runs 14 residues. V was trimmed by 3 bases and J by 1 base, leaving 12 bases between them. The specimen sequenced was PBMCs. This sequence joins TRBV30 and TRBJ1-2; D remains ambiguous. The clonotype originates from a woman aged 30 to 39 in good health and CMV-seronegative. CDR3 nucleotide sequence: TGTGCCTGGAGGACCGGGGTTTTTAACTATGGCTACACCTTC. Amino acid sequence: CAWRTGVFNYGYTF.